The present TCR beta chain was sequenced within a study of OX40 agonist ivuxolimab in advanced cancers. Study results and caveats: Clonal expansion in partial responders at 0.1-3.0 mg/kg ranked among the lowest. At 0.1 to 3.0 mg/kg, clonal expansion of CD4+ and CD8+ blood T cells had occurred by week 6.

The CDR3 has 16 residues. V gave up 2 bases and J gave up 4 bases; unmatched junction bases: 8. CDR1 SGHTA and CDR2 FQGNSA come from the germline V gene. The data were produced by immunoSEQ multiplex PCR, yet TCRdb's version contains in-frame clones alone and is incomplete. The sample lists just under 55,000 clones; 70% to 80% were seen once. In this sample, this clone turned up a few times. Its specificity is not known. Specimen: CD4+ or CD8+ T cells sorted from blood, collected in a trial of the OX40 agonist ivuxolimab. The receptor was derived from an adult with an advanced solid tumor such as melanoma, head and neck, liver or kidney cancer. V usage is TRBV7-2 and J usage is TRBJ2-5, with 9 bases fitting TRBD1. In DNA, the CDR3 is TGTGCCAGCAGCTTATTGGCCCCGGGACAGGGAGAGACCCAGTACTTC. Translated: CASSLLAPGQGETQYF.